The clone carrying this TCR beta chain was recorded a few times. A sample-barcoded 5' primer and a J-beta primer mix were used in a second PCR of about 7 to 12 cycles. Every sample produced at least 3 million CDR3-containing paired-end reads. One entry per CDR3 protein, called by TCRdb with MiXCR from the 5' RACE reads. The sample holds approximately 1,000,000 distinct CDR3 sequences; around two fifths are singletons and the top ten take roughly 14%. The data were taken from a study of blood T cells in healthy people across ages. This TCR was recovered from a man aged 18-30 years in good health. Source material: blood.

The CDR3: CASSSYRYTGELFF. Here the CDR3 DNA reads TGTGCCAGCTCATCATACAGATACACCGGGGAGCTGTTTTTT. The chain has TRBV18 and TRBJ2-2; no reliable D call. This CDR3 is built from 14 residues. V lost 5 bases, J lost 3 bases, and 10 bases lay in between. Germline CDR1 is KGHSH and CDR2 is LQKENI.